The subject of this entry is one T cell receptor (beta chain). The antigen is undetermined. The CDR3 length is 14 residues. Looked up from germline, CDR1 is LGHNA and CDR2 is YNFKEQ. Trimming pared 5 bases from V and 1 base from J, leaving 11 bases between. This entry is derived from a study of glioma-infiltrating T cells. The iRepertoire nested amplicon-rescue multiplex PCR amplified TCR alpha and beta CDR3s from RNA. TCRdb analysed the multiplex PCR reads with MiXCR anew, one entry per CDR3 protein. The profile covers approximately 130,000 distinct CDR3 sequences, with approximately 26% appearing a single time and over 25% taken by the ten largest. Points from the study as a whole: Very few CDR3 sequences were shared between tissue and blood.

The V call is TRBV4-2, the J call TRBJ1-1; D gene uncertain. The sequenced sample was glioma tissue, nonneoplastic brain tissue, or PBMCs (not recorded which). The TCR comes from a human donor with low-grade glioma or glioblastoma, undergoing nonglioma brain surgery, or in good health (not recorded which). The CDR3 protein is CASSLGPWNTEAFF. Here the CDR3 DNA reads TGTGCCAGCAGCTTAGGACCATGGAACACTGAAGCTTTCTTT.